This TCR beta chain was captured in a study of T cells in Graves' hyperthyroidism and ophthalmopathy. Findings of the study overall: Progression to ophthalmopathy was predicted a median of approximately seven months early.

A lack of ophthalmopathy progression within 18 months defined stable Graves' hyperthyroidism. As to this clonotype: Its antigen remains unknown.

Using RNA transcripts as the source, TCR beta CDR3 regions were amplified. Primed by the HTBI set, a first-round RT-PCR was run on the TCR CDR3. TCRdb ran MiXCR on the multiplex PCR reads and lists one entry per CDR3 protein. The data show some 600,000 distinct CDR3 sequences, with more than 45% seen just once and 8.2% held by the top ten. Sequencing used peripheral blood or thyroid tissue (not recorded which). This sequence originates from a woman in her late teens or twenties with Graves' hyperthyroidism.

The CDR3 nucleotides are TGTGCCAGCAGCCAAGAGCTGGGGGCTTACTACGAGCAGTACTTC. Translation gives CASSQELGAYYEQYF. The J gene is TRBJ2-7, the V gene TRBV7-6, with D possibly TRBD1 on 6 matching bases. Trimming pared 5 bases from V and 3 bases from J, leaving 17 bases between. The CDR3 is 15 amino acids. Germline lookup yields CDR1 SGHVS and CDR2 FNYEAQ.